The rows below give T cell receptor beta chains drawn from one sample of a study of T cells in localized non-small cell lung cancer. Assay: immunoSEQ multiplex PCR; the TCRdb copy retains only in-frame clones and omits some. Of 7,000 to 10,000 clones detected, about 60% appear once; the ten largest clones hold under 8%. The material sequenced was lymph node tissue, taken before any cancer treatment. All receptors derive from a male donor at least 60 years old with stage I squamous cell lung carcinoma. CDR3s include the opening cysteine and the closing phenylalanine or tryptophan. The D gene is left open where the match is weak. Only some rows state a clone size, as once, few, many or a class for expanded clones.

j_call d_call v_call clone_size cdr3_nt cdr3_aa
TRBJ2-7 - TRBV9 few TGTGCCAGCGGGGACTTGGTGGGGGAGCAGTACTTC CASGDLVGEQYF
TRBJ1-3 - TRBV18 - TGTGCCAGCGAGGGACTCGGAAACACCATATATTTT CASEGLGNTIYF
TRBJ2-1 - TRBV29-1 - TGCAGCGGGAGGACAGCATACAATGAGCAGTTCTTC CSGRTAYNEQFF
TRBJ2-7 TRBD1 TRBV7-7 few TGTGCCAGCAGCTTACAGGGGGCCGACTACGAGCAGTACTTC CASSLQGADYEQYF
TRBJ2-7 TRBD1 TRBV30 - TGTGCCTGGAGGCAGGGGGCATACGAGCAGTACTTC CAWRQGAYEQYF
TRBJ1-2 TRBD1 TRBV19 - TGTGCCAGTAGTGCGGGGGGACAGCCTTATGGCTACACCTTC CASSAGGQPYGYTF
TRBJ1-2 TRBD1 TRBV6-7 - TGTGCCAGCAGGGACAACAGGGGCCAATGGTCTGGCTACACCTTC CASRDNRGQWSGYTF
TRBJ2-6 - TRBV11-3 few TGTGCCAGCAGCTTATTTCCTGGGGCCAACGTCCTGACTTTC CASSLFPGANVLTF
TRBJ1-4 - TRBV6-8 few TGTGCCAGCAGCCACGGGGGGTCCCAGGGCGAAAAACTGTTTTTT CASSHGGSQGEKLFF
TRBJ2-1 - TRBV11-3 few TGTGCCAGCAGTCAGCTAGGGCAGGGCACCTACAATGAGCAGTTCTTC CASSQLGQGTYNEQFF
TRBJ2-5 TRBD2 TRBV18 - TGTGCCAGCTCACCACGGCTAGCGGGGGAAGGTGAGACCCAGTACTTC CASSPRLAGEGETQYF
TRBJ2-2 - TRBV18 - TGTGCCAGCTCACCGGGGACACCAGCGGGCGGGGAGCTGTTTTTT CASSPGTPAGGELFF
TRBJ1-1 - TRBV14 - TGTGCCAGCAGCTATAAGGCAGGGAATATGAACACTGAAGCTTTCTTT CASSYKAGNMNTEAFF
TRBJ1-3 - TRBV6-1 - TGTGCCAGCAGTGAAGCGGGGGGAACGGGAGGAAACACCATATATTTT CASSEAGGTGGNTIYF
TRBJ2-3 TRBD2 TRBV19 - TGTGCCAGTAGCCAGACGGGGGGACCGGGAGCGCAGTATTTT CASSQTGGPGAQYF
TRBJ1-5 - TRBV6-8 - TGTGCCAGCAGTTTAAGGGGGGCTGGCAATCAGCCCCAGCATTTT CASSLRGAGNQPQHF
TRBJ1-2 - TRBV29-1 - TGCAGCGTTGGGGAGGGTATAGGGAGTCCTAACTATGGCTACACCTTC CSVGEGIGSPNYGYTF
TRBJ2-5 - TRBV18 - TGTGCCAGCTCACCAGTACGCGGCCAAGAGACCCAGTACTTC CASSPVRGQETQYF
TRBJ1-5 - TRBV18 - TGTGCCAGCTCACCTAGGGACGGCTCCAATCAGCCCCAGCATTTT CASSPRDGSNQPQHF
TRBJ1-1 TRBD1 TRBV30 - TGTGCCTGGAGTTCGGGACAGGGTAACACTGAAGCTTTCTTT CAWSSGQGNTEAFF
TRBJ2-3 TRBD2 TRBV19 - TGTGCCAGTAGTATCACTAGCGGGAGTATAGATACGCAGTATTTT CASSITSGSIDTQYF
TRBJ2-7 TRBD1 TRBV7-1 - TGTGCCAGCAGCGGACAGGCAGGCTACGAGCAGTACTTC CASSGQAGYEQYF
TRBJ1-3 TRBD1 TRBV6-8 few TGTGCCAGCAGCGTACTTAGACAGGGCACTGGAAACACCATATATTTT CASSVLRQGTGNTIYF
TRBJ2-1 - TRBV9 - TGTGCCAGCTTGCTAGAGGTCGACAATGAGCAGTTCTTC CASLLEVDNEQFF
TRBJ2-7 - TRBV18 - TGTGCCAGCTCACCCTCGACAGGCTCCTACGAGCAGTACTTC CASSPSTGSYEQYF
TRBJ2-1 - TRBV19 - TGTGCCAGTAACGCCGGGATTAGTACCTACAATGAGCAGTTCTTC CASNAGISTYNEQFF
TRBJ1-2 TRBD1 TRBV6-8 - TGTGCCAGCAGGGGGGGACAGGGCCCCTCCTATGGCTACACCTTC CASRGGQGPSYGYTF
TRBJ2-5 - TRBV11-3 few TGTGCCAGCAGCTCCTGGGGAGGACAGCAAGAGACCCAGTACTTC CASSSWGGQQETQYF